This T cell receptor beta chain was sequenced for a study of shared clonotypes between healthy human individuals. Study-wide background: Each donor's CD4 naive and CD4 memory cells filled three plates apiece, CD8 naive two, and CD8 memory one.

Germline V gives CDR1 SGHTA, CDR2 FQGTGA. This CDR3 is 13 amino acids long. Trimming pared 2 bases from V and 4 bases from J, leaving 9 bases between. Study-wide results and limits: Shared clonotypes: 4.5% to 5% naive CD4, around 3.5% naive CD8, about 2.2% memory CD4, over 0.3% memory CD8.

Using immunoSEQ multiplex PCR, the repertoire was profiled, and TCRdb retains in-frame clones only, with some absent. Of a few million clones listed, roughly 93% are singletons. Notes on this clone: Its specificity is unknown.

The sequence derives from a man between 18 and 35 years old in good health. Some clones in this sample may be carry-over from other donors' samples. The genes are TRBV7-3 and TRBJ2-7; D not certain. Sequencing input: naive CD4+ T cells from PBMCs. Documented subset: CD45RA+ positively selected. The CDR3 DNA reads TGTGCCAGCAGCTTACCCGGGCCATACGAGCAGTACTTC. It specifies CASSLPGPYEQYF.